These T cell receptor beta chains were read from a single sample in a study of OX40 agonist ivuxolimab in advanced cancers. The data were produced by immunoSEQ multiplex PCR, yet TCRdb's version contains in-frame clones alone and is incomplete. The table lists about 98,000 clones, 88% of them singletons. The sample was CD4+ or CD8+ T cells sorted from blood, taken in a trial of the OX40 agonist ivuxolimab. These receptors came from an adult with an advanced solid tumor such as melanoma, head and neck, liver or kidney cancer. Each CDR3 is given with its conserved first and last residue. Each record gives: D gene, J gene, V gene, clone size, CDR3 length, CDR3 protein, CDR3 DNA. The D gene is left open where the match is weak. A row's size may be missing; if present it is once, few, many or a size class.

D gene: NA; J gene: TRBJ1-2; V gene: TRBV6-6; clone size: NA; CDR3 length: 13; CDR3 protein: CASSYSEDYGYTF; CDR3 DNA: TGTGCCAGCAGTTACTCAGAAGACTATGGCTACACCTTC
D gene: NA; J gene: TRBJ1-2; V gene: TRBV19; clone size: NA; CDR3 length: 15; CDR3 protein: CASTGDRGTYYGYTF; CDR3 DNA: TGTGCCAGTACCGGGGACCGAGGAACCTACTATGGCTACACCTTC
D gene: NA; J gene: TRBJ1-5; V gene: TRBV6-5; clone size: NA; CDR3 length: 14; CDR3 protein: CASRAGGGSQPQHF; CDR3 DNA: TGTGCCAGCAGAGCCGGAGGCGGCAGTCAGCCCCAGCATTTT
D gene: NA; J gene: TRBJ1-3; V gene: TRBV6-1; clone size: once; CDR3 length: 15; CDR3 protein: CAIDRGQSSGNTIYF; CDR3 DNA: TGTGCCATCGACCGGGGTCAGTCTTCTGGAAACACCATATATTTT
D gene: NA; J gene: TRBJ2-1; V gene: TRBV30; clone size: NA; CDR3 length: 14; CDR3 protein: CAWGRPPSHNEQFF; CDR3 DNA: TGTGCCTGGGGACGACCCCCCTCCCACAATGAGCAGTTCTTC
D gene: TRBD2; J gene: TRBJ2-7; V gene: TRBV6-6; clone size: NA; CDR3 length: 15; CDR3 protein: CASRASGPQRDEQYF; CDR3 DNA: TGTGCCAGCAGGGCTAGCGGGCCGCAGAGAGACGAGCAGTACTTC
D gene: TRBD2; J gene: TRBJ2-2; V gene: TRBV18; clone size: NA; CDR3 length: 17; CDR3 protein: CASSPGTSGSRTGELFF; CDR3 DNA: TGTGCCAGCTCACCCGGGACTAGCGGGAGCCGCACCGGGGAGCTGTTTTTT
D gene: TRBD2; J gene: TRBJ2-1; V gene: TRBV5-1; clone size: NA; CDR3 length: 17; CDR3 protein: CASSFFGLADSYNEQFF; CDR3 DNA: TGCGCCAGCAGCTTCTTCGGACTAGCGGATTCCTACAATGAGCAGTTCTTC
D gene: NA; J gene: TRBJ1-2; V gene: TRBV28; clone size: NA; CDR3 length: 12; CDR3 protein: CASSLGKYGYTF; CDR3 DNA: TGTGCCAGCAGTTTGGGGAAGTATGGCTACACCTTC
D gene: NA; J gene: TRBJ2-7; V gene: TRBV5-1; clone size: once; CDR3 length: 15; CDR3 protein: CASSPIDSSSYEQYF; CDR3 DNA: TGCGCCAGCAGCCCCATTGACAGCAGCTCCTACGAGCAGTACTTC
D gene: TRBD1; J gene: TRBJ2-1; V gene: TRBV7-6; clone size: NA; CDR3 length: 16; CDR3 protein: CASSLQTGTLYNEQFF; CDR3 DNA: TGTGCCAGCAGCCTCCAGACAGGGACCCTCTACAATGAGCAGTTCTTC
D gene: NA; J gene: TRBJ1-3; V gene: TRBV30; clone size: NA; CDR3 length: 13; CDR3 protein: CAWSVQGGNTIYF; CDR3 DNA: TGTGCCTGGAGTGTCCAAGGTGGAAACACCATATATTTT
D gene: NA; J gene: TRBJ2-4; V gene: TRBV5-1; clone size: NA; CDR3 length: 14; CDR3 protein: CASSPPSGRGIQYF; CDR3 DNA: TGCGCCAGCAGCCCCCCATCGGGCCGGGGCATTCAGTACTTC
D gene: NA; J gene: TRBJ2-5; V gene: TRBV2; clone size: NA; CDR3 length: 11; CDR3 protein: CASSETNPQYF; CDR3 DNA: TGTGCCAGCAGTGAAACCAACCCCCAGTACTTC
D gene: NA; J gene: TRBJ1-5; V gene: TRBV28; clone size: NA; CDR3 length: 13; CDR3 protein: CASTSGGDQPQHF; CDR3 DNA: TGTGCCAGCACCTCGGGGGGAGATCAGCCCCAGCATTTT
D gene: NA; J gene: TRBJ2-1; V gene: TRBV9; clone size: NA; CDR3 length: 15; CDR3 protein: CASSPQTGSYNEQFF; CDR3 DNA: TGTGCCAGCAGCCCTCAGACAGGCTCCTACAATGAGCAGTTCTTC
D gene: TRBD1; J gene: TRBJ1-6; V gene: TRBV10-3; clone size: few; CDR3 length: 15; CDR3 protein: CAISSRDSDSSPLHF; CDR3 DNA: TGTGCCATCAGTAGCCGGGACAGCGACTCTTCACCCCTCCACTTT
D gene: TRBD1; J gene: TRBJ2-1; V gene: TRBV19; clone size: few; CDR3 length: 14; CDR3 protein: CASERTGLDNEQFF; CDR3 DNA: TGTGCCAGCGAGCGGACAGGGTTAGACAATGAGCAGTTCTTC
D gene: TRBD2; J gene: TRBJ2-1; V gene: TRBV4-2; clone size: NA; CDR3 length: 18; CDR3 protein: CASSRNANGLAGMDEQFF; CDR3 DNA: TGTGCCAGCAGCCGCAACGCTAATGGACTAGCGGGAATGGATGAGCAGTTCTTC
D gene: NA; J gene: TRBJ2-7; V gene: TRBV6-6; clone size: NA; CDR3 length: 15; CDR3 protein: CASRRREAPRHEQYF; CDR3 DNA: TGTGCCAGCAGACGGCGGGAAGCCCCCCGGCACGAGCAGTACTTC
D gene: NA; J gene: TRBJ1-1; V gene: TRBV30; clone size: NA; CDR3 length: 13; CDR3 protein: CAWSVQADTEAFF; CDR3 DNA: TGTGCCTGGAGTGTACAGGCGGACACTGAAGCTTTCTTT
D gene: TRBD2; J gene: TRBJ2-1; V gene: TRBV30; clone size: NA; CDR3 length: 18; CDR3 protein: CAWSVISGRVMAGNEQFF; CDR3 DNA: TGTGCCTGGAGTGTAATTAGCGGGAGGGTAATGGCGGGGAATGAGCAGTTCTTC
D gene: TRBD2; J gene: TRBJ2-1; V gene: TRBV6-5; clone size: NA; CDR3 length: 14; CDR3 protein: CASGRTSDYNEQFF; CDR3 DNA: TGTGCCAGCGGTCGGACTAGCGATTACAATGAGCAGTTCTTC
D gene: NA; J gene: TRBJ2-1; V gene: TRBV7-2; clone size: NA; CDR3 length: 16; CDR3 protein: CASSLGGQRSNNEQFF; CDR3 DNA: TGTGCCAGCAGCTTGGGTGGCCAGAGGTCGAACAATGAGCAGTTCTTC
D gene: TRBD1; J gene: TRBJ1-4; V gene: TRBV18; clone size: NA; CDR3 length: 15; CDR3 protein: CASSPPGQGGEKLFF; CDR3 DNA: TGTGCCAGCTCACCTCCGGGACAGGGAGGTGAAAAACTGTTTTTT
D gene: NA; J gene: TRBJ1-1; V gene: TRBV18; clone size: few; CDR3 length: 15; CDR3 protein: CASSPVPGVNTEAFF; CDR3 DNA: TGTGCCAGCTCACCAGTTCCGGGGGTAAACACTGAAGCTTTCTTT
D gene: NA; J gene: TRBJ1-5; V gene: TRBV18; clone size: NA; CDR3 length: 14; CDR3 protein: CASSPYSSNQPQHF; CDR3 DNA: TGTGCCAGCTCACCCTACTCTAGCAATCAGCCCCAGCATTTT
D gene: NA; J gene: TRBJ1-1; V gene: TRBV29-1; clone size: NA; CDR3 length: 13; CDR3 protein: CSGRGSLNTEAFF; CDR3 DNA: TGCAGCGGGCGGGGCAGCTTGAACACTGAAGCTTTCTTT